This TCR beta chain was documented in a study of blood T cell repertoires in COVID-19. On the study more broadly: There were acute and convalescent COVID-19 samples, and they came from the United States, Italy and Spain. In each case, the material was cDNA or gDNA derived from T cells, B-cell-depleted T cells, or PBMCs.

In the original workflow: Amplification of reference gene primers provided the estimated nucleated cell counts. Data came from immunoSEQ multiplex PCR; TCRdb stores just in-frame clones and leaves some out. V and J calls and clone size are copied from that table; D and trimming were computed from the DNA. The repertoire holds roughly 140,000 clones, with roughly 80% as singletons. This CDR3 region has 14 residues. Trimming cost V 0 bases and J 4 bases; bases outside gene matches: 3. CDR1 is SGHDT, CDR2 YYEEEE, per germline. Sequences were obtained from peripheral blood. This TCR was recovered from a woman over 75 with acute or convalescent COVID-19. This rearrangement joins TRBV5-6 to TRBJ1-2; 7 nucleotides agree with TRBD1. CDR3: CASSLDRGPYGYTF. The CDR3 DNA reads TGTGCCAGCAGCTTGGACAGGGGTCCCTATGGCTACACCTTC. The variable domain in full, with the rest retrieved from reference TRBV5-6 and TRBJ1-2, is DAGVTQSPTHLIKTRGQQVTLRCSPKSGHDTVSWYQQALGQGPQFIFQYYEEEERQRGNFPDRFSGHQFPNYSSELNVNALLLGDSALYLCASSLDRGPYGYTFGSGTRLTVV.